Listed below are T cell receptor beta chains from one sample, sequenced in a study of early T cells in non-severe SARS-CoV-2 infection. From the 5' RACE reads, TCRdb called clonotypes with MiXCR, one entry per CDR3 protein. The sample carries tens of thousands of distinct CDR3 sequences, roughly 6.8% recorded once. The source material was whole blood. Source of these receptors: an adult who was a healthcare worker with PCR-confirmed SARS-CoV-2 infection or an uninfected control (not recorded which). Both conserved end residues are part of each CDR3. The D gene is left open where the match is weak. Rows may omit the clone size; those that give it use once, few, many or a size class.

>TRBJ1-2|NA|TRBV4-3|15|NA
TGCGCCAGCAGCCATGGAGGGACCACTAACTATGGCTACACCTTC
CASSHGGTTNYGYTF
>TRBJ1-5|TRBD1|TRBV24-1|14|many
TGTGCCACCAGTGTGCAGGGGGACGTTCAGCCCCAGCATTTT
CATSVQGDVQPQHF
>TRBJ2-3|TRBD1|TRBV4-3|19|NA
TGCGCCAGCAGCCACCCGAGAGGGCCGGGACAGGGGGCCACAGATACGCAGTATTTT
CASSHPRGPGQGATDTQYF
>TRBJ2-3|NA|TRBV9|15|many
TGTGCCAGCAGCGCCAACACCCTTCCTAGAGATACGCAGTATTTT
CASSANTLPRDTQYF
>TRBJ2-7|NA|TRBV6-1|10|NA
TGTGCCAGCAGGGCCTACGAGCAGTACTTC
CASRAYEQYF
>TRBJ1-6|NA|TRBV20-1|16|few
TGCAGTGCTAGTGGCAGGGGCAGCTCCTATAATTCACCCCTCCACTTT
CSASGRGSSYNSPLHF
>TRBJ1-1|NA|TRBV11-2|13|NA
TGTGCCGGCAGCTTAGACACAGGGACCGAAGCTTTCTTT
CAGSLDTGTEAFF
>TRBJ2-1|TRBD2|TRBV6-6|13|many
TGTGCCAGCAGCCCCCGGGGGGGTCATGAGCAGTTCTTC
CASSPRGGHEQFF
>TRBJ2-2|TRBD1|TRBV5-1|15|NA
TGCGCCAGCAGCATGACAGGGGTCGGCACCGGGGAGCTGTTTTTT
CASSMTGVGTGELFF
>TRBJ1-1|NA|TRBV12-3/TRBV12-4|15|NA
TGTGCCAGCAGTCCTCCTTTTGGCCAGAACACTGAAGCTTTCTTT
CASSPPFGQNTEAFF
>TRBJ2-1|NA|TRBV20-1|16|NA
TGCAGTGCTAGGCCTCCGTGGGGGGAATACTACAATGAGCAGTTCTTC
CSARPPWGEYYNEQFF
>TRBJ2-5|NA|TRBV27|15|many
TGTGCCAGCAGTTTAGCGGGCAGGGCACAAGAGACCCAGTACTTC
CASSLAGRAQETQYF
>TRBJ1-3|TRBD1|TRBV5-5|14|few
TGTGCCAGCAGCTACCGGGACAGGGAGGATCCGTTATATTTT
CASSYRDREDPLYF
>TRBJ2-3|NA|TRBV6-2/TRBV6-3|14|many
TGTGCCAGCAGTTCACCGCTGGTCCCAGATACGCAGTATTTT
CASSSPLVPDTQYF
>TRBJ2-7|TRBD1|TRBV19|14|many
TGTGCCAGCTCGGACAGGGTAAACTCCTACGAGCAGTACTTC
CASSDRVNSYEQYF
>TRBJ2-7|NA|TRBV6-2/TRBV6-3|13|few
TGTGCCAGCAGTTACACCGGGACTTCCGAGCAGTACTTC
CASSYTGTSEQYF
>TRBJ2-7|TRBD1|TRBV14|15|many
TGTGCCAGCAGCCAACTTGGGACAGGGGTCTCCGAGCAGTACTTC
CASSQLGTGVSEQYF
>TRBJ1-6|TRBD1|TRBV7-2|17|many
TGTGCCAGCAGCTTAGGCACAGGGGGATTGTATAATTCACCCCTCCACTTT
CASSLGTGGLYNSPLHF
>TRBJ2-7|TRBD1|TRBV20-1|15|many
TGCAGTGCTAGTAAACCGGGACAGGGGGCCTACGAGCAGTACTTC
CSASKPGQGAYEQYF
>TRBJ1-3|NA|TRBV7-2|14|many
TGTGCCAGCAGCTACCAGCGCTCTGGAAACACCATATATTTT
CASSYQRSGNTIYF
>TRBJ2-1|TRBD2|TRBV20-1|15|many
TGCAGTGCTGACGGGACTAGCGGGGGCCGCAATGAGCAGTTCTTC
CSADGTSGGRNEQFF
>TRBJ1-5|TRBD1|TRBV29-1|14|few
TGCAGCGTCAAAAATGGGACAGGCGGTCAGCCCCAGCATTTT
CSVKNGTGGQPQHF
>TRBJ2-3|NA|TRBV11-2|17|many
TGTGCCAGCAGCCCTGACCCGGTGGGGGGCCTCTCATATACGCAGTATTTT
CASSPDPVGGLSYTQYF
>TRBJ1-2|TRBD1|TRBV27|15|NA
TGTGCCAGCAGTTCAATAACAGGGGGCAACTATGGCTACACCTTC
CASSSITGGNYGYTF
>TRBJ1-6|TRBD1|TRBV7-2|14|many
TGTGCCAGCAGCTTTAACAGGGGTGATTCACCCCTCCACTTT
CASSFNRGDSPLHF
>TRBJ2-7|NA|TRBV6-5|14|NA
TGTGCCAGCAGTTACTCGACTGTGGGTGGTGAGCAGTACTTC
CASSYSTVGGEQYF
>TRBJ1-6|NA|TRBV6-5|13|few
TGTGCCAGCAGCCGGGACTCCGACGGACCCCTCCACTTT
CASSRDSDGPLHF
>TRBJ2-1|TRBD2|TRBV7-2|15|few
TGTGCCAGCAGCTTAGCGGGGACTAGCTCGAGTGAGCAGTTCTTC
CASSLAGTSSSEQFF
>TRBJ2-7|NA|TRBV18|12|many
TGTGCCAGCTCGGGGTCCTCCTACGAGCAGTACTTC
CASSGSSYEQYF
>TRBJ1-2|NA|TRBV5-6|12|NA
TGTGCCAGCAGCTTGGTAGGGTATGGCTACACCTTC
CASSLVGYGYTF
>TRBJ2-7|NA|TRBV11-2|14|once
TGTGCCAGCAGCCCTCGACAGACCTCCTGCGAGCAGTACTTC
CASSPRQTSCEQYF
>TRBJ2-2|NA|TRBV5-1|16|NA
TGCGCCAGCAGCTCTAGGACCCGCATGGACACCGGGGAGCTGTTTTTT
CASSSRTRMDTGELFF
>TRBJ2-2|TRBD2|TRBV5-4|15|many
TGTGCCAGCAGCTTTAGCGGGGGTACAACCGGGGAGCTGTTTTTT
CASSFSGGTTGELFF